Below, one TCR beta chain is given with its context. Its target antigen remains unknown. Per-base quality was not reported, and no clone a single base away is much larger than it. This entry belongs to a study of blood T cell repertoires in COVID-19 (dated by TCRdb to 2019 to 2021). Regarding the complete study: Recovered participants in ImmuneRACE Cohort 3 were defined as having two consecutive negative NP/OP PCR tests, clearance from a healthcare professional, or resolution of symptoms. The collaborator samples originated in the United States, Italy and Spain and spanned the acute and convalescent phases of COVID-19. A de-identified subject ID, COVID-19 status, age in years and sex were almost always included in the sample metadata. Where HLA class I and class II types were available, the types were taken from metadata supplied by the sample provider, not from assay-based typing. The repertoires were released in a freely available public database meant as a resource for research on the immune response to SARS-CoV-2. The dataset comprised deeply sampled blood TCRbeta repertoires from subjects exposed to, actively infected with, or recovered from COVID-19. Samples came from the ongoing ImmuneRACE study (first 160 participants) plus 1,254 subjects from 6 global collaborators. The material from the prospective study consisted of cDNA or gDNA derived from T cells, B-cell-depleted T cells, or PBMCs.

General study outcomes and caveats: The amount of clinical and demographic metadata varied by source and participant and was provided uncurated.

The immunoSEQ Assay, a bias-controlled multiplex PCR, was used to amplify TCRbeta CDR3 regions from genomic DNA. In the original analysis: Nucleated cell counts per sample were estimated from amplification of reference gene primers within the assay. To quantify the absolute abundance of each unique TCRbeta CDR3 rearrangement, sequence reads were collapsed and filtered. For each sample, productive Simpson clonality was calculated as the square root of Simpson's diversity index over productive rearrangements. TCRdb holds this immuneACCESS table with in-frame rearrangements only. Some clones are missing; in checked studies, unresolved V genes explain under half, and the rest has no known cause. D and trimming were read from the DNA, whereas the V and J calls and clone size are those reported in that table. This sample holds under 400,000 clones; 70% to 90% were observed only once. 1.9% of the sample lies in the top ten.

In the prospective study, participants were roughly 18 to 89 years old, resided in about 25 geographic areas of the United States, and were enrolled through a virtual design. Cohort assignment in the prospective study relied on participant-reported clinical history from a screening survey and a study questionnaire. Mobile phlebotomists in the prospective study collected whole blood, serum and a nasopharyngeal or oropharyngeal swab from every participant. Participants in the prospective study had the option to provide additional blood draws and questionnaires over an approximately 2-month period. Prospective study blood samples were shipped either frozen or at room temperature before DNA extraction. This receptor was taken from a man aged 40-55 years in a cohort exposed to, infected with or recovered from COVID-19 (not recorded which). The sequenced sample consisted of PBMCs or T cells enriched from blood (not recorded which).

This receptor has the CDR3 CAWSVPGTGLIYEQYF. The DNA is as follows: TGTGCCTGGAGTGTACCGGGGACAGGGTTGATATACGAGCAGTACTTC. The rearrangement combines TRBV30 with TRBJ2-7, and 9 junctional nucleotides match TRBD1. As encoded in the germline V gene (reference sequence), CDR1 is GTSNPN while CDR2 is SVGIG. The CDR3 measures 16 amino acids from cysteine to phenylalanine. Of all the DNA, just the CDR3 is kept, 48 bases in frame from base 1. The germline V end is reduced by 0 bases and the J end by 4 bases; junction bases left unmatched: 10. With the portions outside the CDR3 filled from the reference TRBV30 and TRBJ2-7 genes, the complete variable region becomes SQTIHQWPATLVQPVGSPLSLECTVEGTSNPNLYWYRQAAGRGLQLLFYSVGIGQISSEVPQNLSASRPQDRQFILSSKKLLLSDSGFYLCAWSVPGTGLIYEQYFGPGTRLTVT.